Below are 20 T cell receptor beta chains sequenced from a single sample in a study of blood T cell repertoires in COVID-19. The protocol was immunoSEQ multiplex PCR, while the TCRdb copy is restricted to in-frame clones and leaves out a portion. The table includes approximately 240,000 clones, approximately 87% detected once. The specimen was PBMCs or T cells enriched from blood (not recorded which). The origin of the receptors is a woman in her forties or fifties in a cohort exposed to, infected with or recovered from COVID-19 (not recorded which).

Here the CDR3 DNA reads TGCGCCAGCAGCCCTACCGGCTTGGCAGGGTATGGAAACACTGAAGCTTTCTTT. It yields the protein CASSPTGLAGYGNTEAFF. The chain combines TRBV5-1 with TRBJ1-1; D may be TRBD1 (5 bases). CDR1 is SGHRS and CDR2 is YFSETQ in the germline V gene. V lost 4 bases and J 2 bases, leaving 24 bases between the germline ends. The CDR3 is 18 residues long.

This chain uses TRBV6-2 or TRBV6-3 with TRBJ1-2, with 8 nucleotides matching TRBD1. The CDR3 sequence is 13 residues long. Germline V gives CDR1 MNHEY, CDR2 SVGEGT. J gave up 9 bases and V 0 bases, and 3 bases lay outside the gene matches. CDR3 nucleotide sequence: TGTGCCAGCAGTTACTCCCGACAGGGGAGCTACACCTTC. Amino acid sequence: CASSYSRQGSYTF.

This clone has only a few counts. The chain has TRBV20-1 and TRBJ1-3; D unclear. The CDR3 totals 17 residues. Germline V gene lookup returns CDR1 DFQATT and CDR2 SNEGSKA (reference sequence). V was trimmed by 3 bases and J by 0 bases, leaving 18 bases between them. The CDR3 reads CSASGSQTGSSGNTIYF. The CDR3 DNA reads TGCAGTGCTAGTGGTAGCCAAACGGGGAGCTCTGGAAACACCATATATTTT.

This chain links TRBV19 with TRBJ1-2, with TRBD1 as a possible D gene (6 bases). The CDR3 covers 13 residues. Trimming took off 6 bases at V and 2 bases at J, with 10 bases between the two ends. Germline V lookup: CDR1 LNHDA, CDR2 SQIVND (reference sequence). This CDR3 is CASRGAANYGYTF. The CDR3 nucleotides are TGTGCCAGTAGGGGGGCCGCGAACTATGGCTACACCTTC.

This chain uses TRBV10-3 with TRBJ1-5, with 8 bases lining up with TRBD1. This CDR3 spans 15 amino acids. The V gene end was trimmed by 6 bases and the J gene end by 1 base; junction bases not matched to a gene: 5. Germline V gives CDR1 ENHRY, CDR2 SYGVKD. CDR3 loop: CAIRGTGGSNQPQHF. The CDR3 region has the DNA TGTGCCATCAGGGGAACAGGGGGAAGCAATCAGCCCCAGCATTTT.

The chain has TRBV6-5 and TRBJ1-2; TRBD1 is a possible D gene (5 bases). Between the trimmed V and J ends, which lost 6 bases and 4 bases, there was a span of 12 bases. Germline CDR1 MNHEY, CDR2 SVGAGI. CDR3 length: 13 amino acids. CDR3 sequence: CASRNRWGYGYTF. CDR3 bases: TGTGCCAGCAGGAACAGGTGGGGCTATGGCTACACCTTC.

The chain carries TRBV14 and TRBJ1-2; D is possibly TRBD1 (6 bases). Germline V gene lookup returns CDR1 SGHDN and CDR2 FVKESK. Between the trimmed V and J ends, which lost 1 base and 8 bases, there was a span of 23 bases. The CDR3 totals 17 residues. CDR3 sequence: CASSQAADRPSVSGYTF. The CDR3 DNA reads TGTGCCAGCAGCCAAGCGGCCGACAGGCCCAGCGTATCGGGCTACACCTTC.

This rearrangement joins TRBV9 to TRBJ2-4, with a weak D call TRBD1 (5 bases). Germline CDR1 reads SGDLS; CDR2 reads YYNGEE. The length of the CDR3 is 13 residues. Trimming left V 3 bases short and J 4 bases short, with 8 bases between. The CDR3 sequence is CASSAGPKNIQYF. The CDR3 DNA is TGTGCCAGCAGCGCAGGGCCAAAAAACATTCAGTACTTC. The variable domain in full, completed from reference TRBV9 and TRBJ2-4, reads DSGVTQTPKHLITATGQRVTLRCSPRSGDLSVYWYQQSLDQGLQFLIQYYNGEERAKGNILERFSAQQFPDLHSELNLSSLELGDSALYFCASSAGPKNIQYFGAGTRLSVL.

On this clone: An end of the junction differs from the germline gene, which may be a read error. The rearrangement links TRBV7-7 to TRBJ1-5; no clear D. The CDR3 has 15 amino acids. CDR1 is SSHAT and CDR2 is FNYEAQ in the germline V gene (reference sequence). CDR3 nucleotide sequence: TGTGCTAGCAGCTTAATCTTCGAGGGCAATCAGCCCCAGCATTTT. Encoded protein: CASSLIFEGNQPQHF.

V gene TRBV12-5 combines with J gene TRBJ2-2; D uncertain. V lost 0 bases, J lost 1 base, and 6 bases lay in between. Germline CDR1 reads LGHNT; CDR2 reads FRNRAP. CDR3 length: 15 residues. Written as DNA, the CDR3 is TGTGCTAGTGGTTTGGTAGCAGGGAACACCGGGGAGCTGTTTTTT. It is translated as CASGLVAGNTGELFF.

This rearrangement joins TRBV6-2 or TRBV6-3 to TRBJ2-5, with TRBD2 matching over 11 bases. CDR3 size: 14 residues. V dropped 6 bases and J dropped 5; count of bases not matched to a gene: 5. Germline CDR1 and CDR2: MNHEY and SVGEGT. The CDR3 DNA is TGTGCCAGCAGGCCTATAGCGGGGGGGGAGACCCAGTACTTC. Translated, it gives CASRPIAGGETQYF.

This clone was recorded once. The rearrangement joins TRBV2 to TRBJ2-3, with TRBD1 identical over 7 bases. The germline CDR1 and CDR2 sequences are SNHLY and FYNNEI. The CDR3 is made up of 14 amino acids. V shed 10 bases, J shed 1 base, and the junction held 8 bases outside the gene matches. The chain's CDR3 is CATKGGRGTDTQYF. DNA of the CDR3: TGTGCCACCAAAGGGGGCCGGGGCACAGATACGCAGTATTTT.

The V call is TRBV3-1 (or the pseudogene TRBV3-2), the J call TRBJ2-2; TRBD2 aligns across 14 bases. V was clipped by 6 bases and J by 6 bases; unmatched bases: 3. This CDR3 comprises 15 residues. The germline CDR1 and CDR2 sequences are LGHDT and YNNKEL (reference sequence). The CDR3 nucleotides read TGTGCCAGCAGTTCGACTAGCGGGGGGGCCGGGGAGCTGTTTTTT. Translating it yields CASSSTSGGAGELFF.

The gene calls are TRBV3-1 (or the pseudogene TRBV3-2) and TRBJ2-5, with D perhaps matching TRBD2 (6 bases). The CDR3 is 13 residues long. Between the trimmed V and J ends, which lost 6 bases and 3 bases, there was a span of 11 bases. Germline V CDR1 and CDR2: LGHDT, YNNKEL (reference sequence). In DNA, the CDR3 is TGTGCCAGCAGTTTGGGACTTAAAGAGACCCAGTACTTC. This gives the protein CASSLGLKETQYF.

The DNA of the CDR3 is TGTGCCAGCAGCTTAACGGAGGGGGACAGGGGGATCCCGAAGTGGGAGCAGTACTTC. Translated: CASSLTEGDRGIPKWEQYF. This chain uses TRBV7-3 with TRBJ2-7; 11 bases line up with TRBD1. CDR3 length: 19 amino acids. The germline V gene has CDR1 SGHTA and CDR2 FQGTGA. Trimming took 0 bases from V and 7 from J; bases not matched to a gene: 17. The entire variable domain, with the rest obtained from reference TRBV7-3 and TRBJ2-7, is as follows: GAGVSQTPSNKVTEKGKYVELRCDPISGHTALYWYRQSLGQGPEFLIYFQGTGAADDSGLPNDRFFAVRPEGSVSTLKIQRTERGDSAVYLCASSLTEGDRGIPKWEQYFGPGTRLTVT.

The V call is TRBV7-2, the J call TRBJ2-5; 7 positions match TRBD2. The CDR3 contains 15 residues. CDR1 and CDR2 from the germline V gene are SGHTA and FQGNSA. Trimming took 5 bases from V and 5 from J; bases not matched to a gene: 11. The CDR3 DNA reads TGTGCCAGCAGCATTGGATGGGGGGGAGCGGAGACCCAGTACTTC. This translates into CASSIGWGGAETQYF.

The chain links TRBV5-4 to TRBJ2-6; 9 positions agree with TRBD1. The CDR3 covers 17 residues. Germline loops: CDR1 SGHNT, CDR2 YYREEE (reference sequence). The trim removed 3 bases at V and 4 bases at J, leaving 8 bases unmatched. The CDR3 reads CASSSSRDRVGANVLTF. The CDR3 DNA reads TGTGCCAGCAGCTCGTCCCGGGACAGGGTCGGGGCCAACGTCCTGACTTTC.

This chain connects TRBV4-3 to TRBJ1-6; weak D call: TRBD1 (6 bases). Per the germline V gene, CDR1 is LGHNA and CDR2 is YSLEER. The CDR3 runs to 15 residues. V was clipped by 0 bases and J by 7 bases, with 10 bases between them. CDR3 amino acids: CASSQDTGLNSPLHF. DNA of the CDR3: TGCGCCAGCAGCCAAGATACAGGGTTGAATTCACCCCTCCACTTT.

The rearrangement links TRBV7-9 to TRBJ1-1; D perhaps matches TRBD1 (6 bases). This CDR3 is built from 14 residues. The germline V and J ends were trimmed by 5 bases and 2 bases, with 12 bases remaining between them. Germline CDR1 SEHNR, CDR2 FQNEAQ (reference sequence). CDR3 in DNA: TGTGCCAGCAGCATTGGACAGATTAACACTGAAGCTTTCTTT. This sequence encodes CASSIGQINTEAFF.

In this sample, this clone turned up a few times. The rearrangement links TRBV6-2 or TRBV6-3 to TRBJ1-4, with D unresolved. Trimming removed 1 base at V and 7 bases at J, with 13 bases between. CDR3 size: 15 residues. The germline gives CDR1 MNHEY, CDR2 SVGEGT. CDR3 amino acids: CASSYFGITSEKLFF. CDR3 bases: TGTGCCAGCAGTTACTTCGGGATTACGAGTGAAAAACTGTTTTTT.